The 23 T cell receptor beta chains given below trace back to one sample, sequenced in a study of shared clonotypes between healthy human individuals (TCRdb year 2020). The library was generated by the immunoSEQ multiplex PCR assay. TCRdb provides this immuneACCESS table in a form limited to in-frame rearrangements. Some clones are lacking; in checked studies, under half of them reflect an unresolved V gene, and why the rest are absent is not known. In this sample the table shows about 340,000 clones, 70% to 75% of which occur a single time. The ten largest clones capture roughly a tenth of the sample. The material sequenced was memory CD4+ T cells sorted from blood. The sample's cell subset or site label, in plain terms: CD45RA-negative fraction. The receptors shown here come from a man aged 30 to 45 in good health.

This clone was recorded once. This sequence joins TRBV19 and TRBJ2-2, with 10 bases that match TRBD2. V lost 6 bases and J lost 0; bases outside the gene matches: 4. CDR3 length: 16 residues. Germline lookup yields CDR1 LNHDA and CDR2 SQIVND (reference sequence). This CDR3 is CASRPLAGANTGELFF. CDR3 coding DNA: TGTGCCAGTAGACCTCTAGCGGGAGCGAACACCGGGGAGCTGTTTTTT.

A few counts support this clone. The CDR3, as DNA: TGTGCCACCAGCTACGCCGGGTTCGGCGAAAAACTGTTTTTT. This sequence encodes CATSYAGFGEKLFF. The genes are TRBV15 and TRBJ1-4; no clear D. CDR3 size: 14 residues. Germline V gene lookup returns CDR1 LNHNV and CDR2 YYDKDF (reference sequence). V was clipped by 5 bases and J by 8 bases, with 15 bases between them.

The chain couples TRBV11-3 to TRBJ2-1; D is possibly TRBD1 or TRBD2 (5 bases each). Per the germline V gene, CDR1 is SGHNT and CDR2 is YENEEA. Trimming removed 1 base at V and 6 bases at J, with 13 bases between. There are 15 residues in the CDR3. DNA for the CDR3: TGTGCCAGCAGCTTAGGGGGGAGCGGTATCAATGAGCAGTTCTTC. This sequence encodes CASSLGGSGINEQFF.

CDR3 DNA sequence: TGTGCCAGCAGCTTAAATTACAGGTGGATCACTGAAGCTTTCTTT. Its protein product is CASSLNYRWITEAFF. The chain has TRBV5-8 and TRBJ1-1; tentative D call: TRBD1 (5 bases). Trimming took 2 bases from V and 4 from J, leaving 15 bases between them. Germline values: CDR1 SGHTS, CDR2 YDEGEE. This CDR3 region has 15 residues. Filled out from reference TRBV5-8 and TRBJ1-1, the complete variable domain reads EAGVTQSPTHLIKTRGQQATLRCSPISGHTSVYWYQQALGLGLQFLLWYDEGEERNRGNFPPRFSGRQFPNYSSELNVNALELEDSALYLCASSLNYRWITEAFFGQGTRLTVV.

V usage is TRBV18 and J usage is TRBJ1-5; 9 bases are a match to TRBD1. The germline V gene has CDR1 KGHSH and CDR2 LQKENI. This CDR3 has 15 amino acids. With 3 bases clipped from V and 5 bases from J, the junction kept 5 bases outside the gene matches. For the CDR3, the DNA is TGTGCCAGCTCACCGGAACAGGGGGCTTATCAGCCCCAGCATTTT. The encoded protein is CASSPEQGAYQPQHF.

The chain's CDR3 is CASRRRTENYNEQFF. The DNA of the CDR3 is TGTGCCTCCCGACGGAGGACAGAAAACTACAATGAGCAGTTCTTC. This rearrangement joins TRBV27 to TRBJ2-1; the D gene is possibly TRBD1 (6 bases). V lost 11 bases to trimming and J lost 3 bases, with 20 bases between them. Germline values: CDR1 MNHEY, CDR2 SMNVEV (reference sequence). The CDR3 extends over 15 amino acids.

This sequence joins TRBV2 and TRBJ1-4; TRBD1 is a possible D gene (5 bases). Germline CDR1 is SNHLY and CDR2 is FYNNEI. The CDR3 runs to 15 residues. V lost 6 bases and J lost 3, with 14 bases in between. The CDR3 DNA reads TGTGCCAGCAGCAAGACCGACAGCCCTAATGAAAAACTGTTTTTT. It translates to CASSKTDSPNEKLFF.

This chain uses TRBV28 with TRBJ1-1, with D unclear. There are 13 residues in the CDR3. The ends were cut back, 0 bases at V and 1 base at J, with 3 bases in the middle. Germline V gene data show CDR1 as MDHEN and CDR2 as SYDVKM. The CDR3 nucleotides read TGTGCCAGCAGTTTATGGGGGAACACTGAAGCTTTCTTT. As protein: CASSLWGNTEAFF. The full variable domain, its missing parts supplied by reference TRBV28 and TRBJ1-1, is DVKVTQSSRYLVKRTGEKVFLECVQDMDHENMFWYRQDPGLGLRLIYFSYDVKMKEKGDIPEGYSVSREKKERFSLILESASTNQTSMYLCASSLWGNTEAFFGQGTRLTVV.

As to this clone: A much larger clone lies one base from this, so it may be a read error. The CDR3 is CASSPPGNEQFF. CDR3 coding DNA: TGTGCCAGCAGTCCCCCCGGGAATGAGCAGTTCTTC. The chain combines TRBV6-1 with TRBJ2-1; D call uncertain. The CDR3 length is 12 residues. V was trimmed by 5 bases and J by 7 bases, leaving 9 bases between them. Germline V gene lookup returns CDR1 MNHNS and CDR2 SASEGT.

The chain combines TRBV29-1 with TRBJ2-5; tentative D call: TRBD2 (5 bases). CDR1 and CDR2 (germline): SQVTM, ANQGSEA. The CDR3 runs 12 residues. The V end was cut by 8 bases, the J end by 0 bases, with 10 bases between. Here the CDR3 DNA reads TGCAGCTTCGGCGGGTACCAAGAGACCCAGTACTTC. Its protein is CSFGGYQETQYF.

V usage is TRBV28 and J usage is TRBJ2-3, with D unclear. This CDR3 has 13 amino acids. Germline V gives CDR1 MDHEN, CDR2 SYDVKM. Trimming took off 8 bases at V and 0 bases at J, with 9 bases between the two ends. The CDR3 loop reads CASSPTSTDTQYF. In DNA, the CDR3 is TGTGCCAGCTCCCCCACTAGCACAGATACGCAGTATTTT. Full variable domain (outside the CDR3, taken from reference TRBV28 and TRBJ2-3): DVKVTQSSRYLVKRTGEKVFLECVQDMDHENMFWYRQDPGLGLRLIYFSYDVKMKEKGDIPEGYSVSREKKERFSLILESASTNQTSMYLCASSPTSTDTQYFGPGTRLTVL.

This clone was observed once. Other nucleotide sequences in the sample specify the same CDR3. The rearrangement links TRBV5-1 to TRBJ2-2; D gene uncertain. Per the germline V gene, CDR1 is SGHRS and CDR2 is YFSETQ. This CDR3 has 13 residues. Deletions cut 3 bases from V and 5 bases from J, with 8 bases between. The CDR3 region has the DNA TGCGCCAGCAGCTCGACTTCGACCGGGGAGCTGTTTTTT. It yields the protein CASSSTSTGELFF.

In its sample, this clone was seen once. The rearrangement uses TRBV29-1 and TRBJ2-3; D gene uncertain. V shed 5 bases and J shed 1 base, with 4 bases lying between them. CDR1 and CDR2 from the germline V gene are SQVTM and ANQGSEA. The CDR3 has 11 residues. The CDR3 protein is CSVSGTDTQYF. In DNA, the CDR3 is TGCAGCGTTAGTGGCACAGATACGCAGTATTTT.

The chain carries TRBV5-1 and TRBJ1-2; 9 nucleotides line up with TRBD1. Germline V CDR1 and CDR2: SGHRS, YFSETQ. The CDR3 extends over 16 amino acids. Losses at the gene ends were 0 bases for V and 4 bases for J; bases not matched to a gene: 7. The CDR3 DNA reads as TGCGCCAGCAGCTTGGGGGGACAGGGCCAGTCCTATGGCTACACCTTC. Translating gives CASSLGGQGQSYGYTF.

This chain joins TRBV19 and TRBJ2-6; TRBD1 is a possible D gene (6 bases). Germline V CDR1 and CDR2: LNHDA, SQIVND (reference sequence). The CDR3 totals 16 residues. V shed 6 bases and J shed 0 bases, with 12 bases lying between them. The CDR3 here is CASRTGQLSGANVLTF. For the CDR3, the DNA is TGTGCCAGTAGGACAGGACAGCTCTCTGGGGCCAACGTCCTGACTTTC.

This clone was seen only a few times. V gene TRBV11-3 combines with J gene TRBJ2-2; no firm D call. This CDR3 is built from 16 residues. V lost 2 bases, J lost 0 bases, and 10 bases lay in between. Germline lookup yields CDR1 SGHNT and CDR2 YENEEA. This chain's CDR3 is CASSLLSQTNTGELFF. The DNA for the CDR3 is TGTGCCAGCAGCTTATTGTCACAGACGAACACCGGGGAGCTGTTTTTT.

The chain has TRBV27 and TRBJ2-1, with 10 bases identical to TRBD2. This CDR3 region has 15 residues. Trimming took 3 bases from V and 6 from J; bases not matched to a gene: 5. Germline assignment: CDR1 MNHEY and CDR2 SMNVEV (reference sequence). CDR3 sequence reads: CASSLVVAGGNEQFF. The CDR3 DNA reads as TGTGCCAGCAGTTTGGTGGTAGCGGGAGGCAATGAGCAGTTCTTC.

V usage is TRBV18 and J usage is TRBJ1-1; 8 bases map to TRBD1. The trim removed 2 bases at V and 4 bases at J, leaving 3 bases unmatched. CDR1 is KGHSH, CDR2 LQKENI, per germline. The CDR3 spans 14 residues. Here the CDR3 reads CASSPEQGGTEAFF. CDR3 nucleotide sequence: TGTGCCAGCTCACCAGAACAGGGGGGCACTGAAGCTTTCTTT.

In DNA form, the CDR3 reads TGTGCCAGCAGTGAAGGGACCAAAGATACGCAGTATTTT. Its protein is CASSEGTKDTQYF. The V call is TRBV2, the J call TRBJ2-3, with D unresolved. Trimming shortened V by 1 base and J by 5 bases, and 7 bases separated the two germline ends. Germline CDR1 reads SNHLY; CDR2 reads FYNNEI. CDR3 size: 13 residues.

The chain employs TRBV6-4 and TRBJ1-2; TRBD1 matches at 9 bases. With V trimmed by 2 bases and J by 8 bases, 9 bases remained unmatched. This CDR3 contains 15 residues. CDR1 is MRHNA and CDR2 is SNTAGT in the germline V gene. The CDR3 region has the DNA TGTGCCAGCAGTGACAAACAGGGGGCAGTTTCGGGCTACACCTTC. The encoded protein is CASSDKQGAVSGYTF.

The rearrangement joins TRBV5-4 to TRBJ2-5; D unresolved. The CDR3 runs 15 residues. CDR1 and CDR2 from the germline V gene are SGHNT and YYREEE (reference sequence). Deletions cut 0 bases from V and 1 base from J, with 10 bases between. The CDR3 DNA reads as TGTGCCAGCAGCTTGGCCTTTGGCAGCCAAGAGACCCAGTACTTC. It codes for CASSLAFGSQETQYF. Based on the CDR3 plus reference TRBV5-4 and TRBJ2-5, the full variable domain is ETGVTQSPTHLIKTRGQQVTLRCSSQSGHNTVSWYQQALGQGPQFIFQYYREEENGRGNFPPRFSGLQFPNYSSELNVNALELDDSALYLCASSLAFGSQETQYFGPGTRLLVL.

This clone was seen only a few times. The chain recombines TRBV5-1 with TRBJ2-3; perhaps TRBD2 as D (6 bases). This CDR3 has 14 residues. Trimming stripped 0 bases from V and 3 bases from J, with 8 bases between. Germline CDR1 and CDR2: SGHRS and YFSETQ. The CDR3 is CASSLGGRTDTQYF. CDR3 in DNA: TGCGCCAGCAGCTTGGGAGGGAGGACAGATACGCAGTATTTT.

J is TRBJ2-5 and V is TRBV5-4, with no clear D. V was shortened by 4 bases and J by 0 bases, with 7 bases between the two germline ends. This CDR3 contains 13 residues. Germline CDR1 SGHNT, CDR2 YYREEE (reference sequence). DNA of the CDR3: TGTGCCAGCAGCCGATATGACCAAGAGACCCAGTACTTC. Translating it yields CASSRYDQETQYF.